This TCR beta chain was captured by sequencing in a study of monozygotic twins with inflammatory bowel disease. TCRdb derives one entry per CDR3 protein from the 5' RACE reads, leaving out DNA. The ten most abundant clones cover approximately 2.4% of a sample with nearly 450,000 distinct CDR3 sequences. The CDR3 contains 14 residues. In germline, CDR1 is SGDLS, CDR2 YYNGEE. V usage is TRBV9 and J usage is TRBJ2-1; the TCRdb D gene call, TRBD1, has no DNA to confirm it. Sequencing input: blood. The sequence was collected from a human donor with ulcerative colitis or Crohn's disease, or a healthy co-twin of an affected twin (not recorded which). CDR3 protein: CASSVVGRAGEQFF.